The rows below give T cell receptor beta chains drawn from one sample of a study of shared clonotypes between healthy human individuals. Sequencing used immunoSEQ multiplex PCR; TCRdb keeps in-frame clones, though not all of them. The table lists about 1.5 million clones, around 98% of them singletons. Material for sequencing was naive CD4+ T cells sorted from blood. All receptors come from a man aged 25 to 45 in good health. CDR3s leave out the opening cysteine and the closing phenylalanine or tryptophan. Fields, in order: clone size, V gene, J gene, CDR3 protein. The listing skips clone size in some rows; elsewhere it reads once, few, many or a size class.

.	TRBV7-9	TRBJ1-2	AGDGYT
.	TRBV6-5	TRBJ2-7	ASTFYSTGGGEQY
.	TRBV5-1	TRBJ2-5	ASSTGAGETQY
.	TRBV12-5	TRBJ2-7	ASGLVCLSYYEQY
.	TRBV19	TRBJ1-2	ASSIIVNYGYT
.	TRBV2	TRBJ2-1	ASSAGTGIYEQF
.	TRBV9	TRBJ2-1	ASSVGPEDEQF
.	TRBV6-1	TRBJ1-2	ASRETAGYT
once	TRBV7-8	TRBJ2-7	ASSLGEGSYEQY
.	TRBV5-4	TRBJ2-7	ASRVGGAGGLNEQY
.	TRBV7-2	TRBJ2-3	ASSLVWSETQY
.	TRBV5-1	TRBJ2-1	ASTYSRGPYNEQF
.	TRBV29-1	TRBJ2-7	SVVVGPYEQY
.	TRBV7-8	TRBJ2-7	ASSLNALGYEQY
once	TRBV5-8	TRBJ2-7	ASSAGTGGFGEQY
.	TRBV6-1	TRBJ2-7	ASTERAVYEQY
.	TRBV5-1	TRBJ2-4	ASSLAGGDIQY
once	TRBV5-1	TRBJ1-3	ASSFWSWQGGNTIY
.	TRBV28	TRBJ2-1	ASSLSDRGEQF
.	TRBV27	TRBJ2-7	ASSLGQGADYEQY
.	TRBV28	TRBJ2-1	ASSFLDRGYNEQF
.	TRBV4-3	TRBJ2-7	ASSQVEGTGDEQY
few	TRBV5-1	TRBJ1-3	ASSISRGTFSGNTIY
.	TRBV9	TRBJ2-3	ASSVAWRSTDTQY
.	TRBV11-1	TRBJ2-7	ASSLGVVGGGYEQY
.	TRBV29-1	TRBJ2-7	SVAQRGYEQY
.	TRBV6-1	TRBJ1-4	ASSEAPGTHEKLF
once	TRBV28	TRBJ1-2	ASSLLQPLYGYT
.	TRBV10-2	TRBJ2-3	ASSDYGTSPTDTQY
.	TRBV28	TRBJ2-1	ASSEGSSYNEQF
.	TRBV29-1	TRBJ1-1	SVSGQGNPMNTEAF
.	TRBV5-1	TRBJ2-3	ASSLGTGSGADTQY
once	TRBV5-1	TRBJ2-2	ASSLGERESTGELF
.	TRBV5-4	TRBJ2-7	ASSSGRYEQY
.	TRBV6-1	TRBJ1-4	ASKAANEKLF
.	TRBV25-1	TRBJ2-5	ASGSAGHGVLETQY
.	TRBV18	TRBJ2-3	ASSQGGTDTQY
.	TRBV5-1	TRBJ2-3	ASSITGTSGRTTQY
.	TRBV7-8	TRBJ2-1	ASSRLERGTYNEQF
.	TRBV5-6	TRBJ1-4	ASSLVEGTTNEKLF
.	TRBV19	TRBJ2-5	ASSIAPATQETQY
.	TRBV10-2	TRBJ2-2	ASSDRGELF
.	TRBV18	TRBJ1-3	ASSPLQGSGNTIY
.	TRBV7-9	TRBJ2-1	ASSFKTGINEQF